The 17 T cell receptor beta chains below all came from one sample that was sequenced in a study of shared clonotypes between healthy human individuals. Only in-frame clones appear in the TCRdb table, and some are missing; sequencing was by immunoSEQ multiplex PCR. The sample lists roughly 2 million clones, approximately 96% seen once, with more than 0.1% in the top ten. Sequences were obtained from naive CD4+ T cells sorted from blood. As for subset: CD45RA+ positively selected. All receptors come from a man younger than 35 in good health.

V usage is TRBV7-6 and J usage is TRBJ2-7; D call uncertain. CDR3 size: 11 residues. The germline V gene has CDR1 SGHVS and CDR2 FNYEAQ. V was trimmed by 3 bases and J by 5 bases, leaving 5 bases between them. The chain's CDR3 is CASSFNDEQYF. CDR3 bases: TGTGCCAGCAGCTTCAACGACGAGCAGTACTTC.

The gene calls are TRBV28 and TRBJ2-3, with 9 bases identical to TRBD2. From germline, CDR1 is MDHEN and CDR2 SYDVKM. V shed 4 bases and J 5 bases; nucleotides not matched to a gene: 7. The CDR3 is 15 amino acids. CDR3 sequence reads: CASSSPTSGRDTQYF. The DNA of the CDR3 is TGTGCCAGCAGTTCCCCGACTAGCGGCCGAGATACGCAGTATTTT.

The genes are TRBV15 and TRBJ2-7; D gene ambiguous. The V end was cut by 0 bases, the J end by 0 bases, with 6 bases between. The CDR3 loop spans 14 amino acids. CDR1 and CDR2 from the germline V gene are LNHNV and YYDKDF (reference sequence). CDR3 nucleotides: TGTGCCACCAGCAGAGAACAGAGCTCCTACGAGCAGTACTTC. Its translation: CATSREQSSYEQYF.

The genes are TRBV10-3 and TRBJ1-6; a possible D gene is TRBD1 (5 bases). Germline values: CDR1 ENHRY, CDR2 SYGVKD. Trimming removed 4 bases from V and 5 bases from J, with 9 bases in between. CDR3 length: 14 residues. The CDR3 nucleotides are TGTGCCATCAGTGCGGGGCAGGATAATTCACCCCTCCACTTT. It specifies CAISAGQDNSPLHF.

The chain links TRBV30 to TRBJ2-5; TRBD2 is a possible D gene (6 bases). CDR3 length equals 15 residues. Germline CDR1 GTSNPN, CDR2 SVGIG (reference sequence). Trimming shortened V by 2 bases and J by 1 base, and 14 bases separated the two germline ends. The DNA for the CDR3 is TGTGCCTGGAGTTGGCAGGGAGGCCCCCAAGAGACCCAGTACTTC. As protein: CAWSWQGGPQETQYF. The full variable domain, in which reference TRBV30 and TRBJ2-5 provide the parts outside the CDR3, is SQTIHQWPATLVQPVGSPLSLECTVEGTSNPNLYWYRQAAGRGLQLLFYSVGIGQISSEVPQNLSASRPQDRQFILSSKKLLLSDSGFYLCAWSWQGGPQETQYFGPGTRLLVL.

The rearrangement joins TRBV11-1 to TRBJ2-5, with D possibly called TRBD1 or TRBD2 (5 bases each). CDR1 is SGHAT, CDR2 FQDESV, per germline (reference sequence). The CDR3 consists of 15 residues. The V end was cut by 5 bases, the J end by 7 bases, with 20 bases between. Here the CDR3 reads CASSAAGTGRGTQYF. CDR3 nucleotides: TGTGCCAGCAGCGCGGCCGGGACCGGAAGGGGGACCCAGTACTTC. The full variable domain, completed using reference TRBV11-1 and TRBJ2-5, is EAEVAQSPRYKITEKSQAVAFWCDPISGHATLYWYRQILGQGPELLVQFQDESVVDDSQLPKDRFSAERLKGVDSTLKIQPAELGDSAMYLCASSAAGTGRGTQYFGPGTRLLVL.

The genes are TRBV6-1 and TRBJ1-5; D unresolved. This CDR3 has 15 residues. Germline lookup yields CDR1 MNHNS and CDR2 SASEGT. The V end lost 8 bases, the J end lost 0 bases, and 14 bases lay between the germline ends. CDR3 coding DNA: TGTGCCAGCGAGACGGGAGTGTCTAGCAATCAGCCCCAGCATTTT. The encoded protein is CASETGVSSNQPQHF.

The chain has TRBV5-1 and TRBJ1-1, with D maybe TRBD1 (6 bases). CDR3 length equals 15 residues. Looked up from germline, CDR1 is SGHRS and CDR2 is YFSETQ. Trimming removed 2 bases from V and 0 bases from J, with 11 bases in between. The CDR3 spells CASSLQGSVNTEAFF. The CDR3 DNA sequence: TGCGCCAGCAGCTTACAGGGTTCTGTGAACACTGAAGCTTTCTTT. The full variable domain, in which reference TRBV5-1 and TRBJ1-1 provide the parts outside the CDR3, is KAGVTQTPRYLIKTRGQQVTLSCSPISGHRSVSWYQQTPGQGLQFLFEYFSETQRNKGNFPGRFSGRQFSNSRSEMNVSTLELGDSALYLCASSLQGSVNTEAFFGQGTRLTVV.

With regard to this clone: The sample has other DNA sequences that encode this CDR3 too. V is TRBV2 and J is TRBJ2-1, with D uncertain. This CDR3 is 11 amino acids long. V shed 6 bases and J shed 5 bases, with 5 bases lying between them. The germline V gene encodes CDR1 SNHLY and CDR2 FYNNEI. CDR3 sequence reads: CASSLNNEQFF. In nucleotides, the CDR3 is TGTGCCAGCAGCCTTAACAATGAGCAGTTCTTC.

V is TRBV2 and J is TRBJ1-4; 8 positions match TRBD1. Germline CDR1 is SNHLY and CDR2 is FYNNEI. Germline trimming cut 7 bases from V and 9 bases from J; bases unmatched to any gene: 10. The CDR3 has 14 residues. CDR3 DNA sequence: TGTGCCAGCAAAGACGCGGGACAGGCCCAAAAACTGTTTTTT. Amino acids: CASKDAGQAQKLFF.

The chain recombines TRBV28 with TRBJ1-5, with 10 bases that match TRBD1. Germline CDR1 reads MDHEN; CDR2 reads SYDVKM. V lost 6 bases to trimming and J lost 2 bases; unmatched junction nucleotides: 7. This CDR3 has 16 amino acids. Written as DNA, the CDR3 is TGTGCCAGCAGAGGTCCCGGGACAGGGGGCAATCAGCCCCAGCATTTT. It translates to CASRGPGTGGNQPQHF.

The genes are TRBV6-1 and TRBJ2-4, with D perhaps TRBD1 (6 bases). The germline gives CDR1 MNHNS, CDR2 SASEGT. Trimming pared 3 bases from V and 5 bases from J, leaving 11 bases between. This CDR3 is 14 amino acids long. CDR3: CASSDLDRQNIQYF. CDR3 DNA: TGTGCCAGCAGTGACCTAGACAGGCAAAACATTCAGTACTTC.

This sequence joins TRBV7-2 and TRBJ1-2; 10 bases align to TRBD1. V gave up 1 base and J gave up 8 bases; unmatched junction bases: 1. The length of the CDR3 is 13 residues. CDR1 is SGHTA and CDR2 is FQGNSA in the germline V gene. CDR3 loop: CASSLGTGGGYTF. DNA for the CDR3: TGTGCCAGCAGCTTAGGGACAGGGGGAGGCTACACCTTC.

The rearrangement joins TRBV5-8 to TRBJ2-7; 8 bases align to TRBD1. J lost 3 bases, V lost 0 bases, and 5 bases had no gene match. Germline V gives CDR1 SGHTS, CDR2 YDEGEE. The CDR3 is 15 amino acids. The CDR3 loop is CASSLGQGTNYEQYF. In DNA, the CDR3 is TGTGCCAGCAGCTTGGGACAGGGGACCAACTACGAGCAGTACTTC.

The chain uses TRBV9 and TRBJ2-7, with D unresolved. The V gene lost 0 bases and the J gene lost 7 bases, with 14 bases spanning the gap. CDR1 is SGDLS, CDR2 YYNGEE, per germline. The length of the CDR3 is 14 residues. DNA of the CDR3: TGTGCCAGCAGCGTAGATGGGTACCCTTGGGAGCAGTACTTC. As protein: CASSVDGYPWEQYF.

Written as DNA, the CDR3 is TGTGCCAGCAGGGTTGTTAATTCACCCCTCCACTTT. Translation: CASRVVNSPLHF. V gene TRBV6-6 combines with J gene TRBJ1-6; no reliable D call. CDR3 size: 12 residues. Germline assignment: CDR1 MNHNY and CDR2 SVGAGI (reference sequence). The V end lost 6 bases, the J end lost 6 bases, and 6 bases lay between the germline ends.

The CDR3 sequence: CASSEAERGGLWEQYF. In nucleotides, the CDR3 is TGTGCCAGCAGTGAAGCGGAGCGGGGGGGCCTTTGGGAGCAGTACTTC. This rearrangement joins TRBV2 to TRBJ2-7; TRBD2 aligns across 10 bases. V lost 0 bases to trimming and J lost 7 bases; unmatched junction nucleotides: 9. There are 16 residues in the CDR3. Germline CDR1 is SNHLY and CDR2 is FYNNEI.